The 2 T cell receptor beta chains presented below share a single source sample, sequenced in a study of cytomegalovirus exposure and HLA in healthy donors. Primers for the PCR totalled 60 Vbeta and 13 Jbeta. The method was immunoSEQ multiplex PCR; TCRdb's version includes in-frame clones alone and lacks a portion of them. The sample lists 80,000 or so clones, more than 60% occurring once. Sequenced material: PBMCs. The receptors derive from a man between 45 and 60 years old in good health and CMV-seropositive.

V gene TRBV4-3 combines with J gene TRBJ1-5; TRBD1 is a possible D gene (6 bases). V was clipped by 0 bases and J by 3 bases, with 12 bases between them. The germline V gene encodes CDR1 LGHNA and CDR2 YSLEER. The CDR3 runs to 16 residues. CDR3 bases: TGCGCCAGCAGCCAAGAACTGGCAGGGGTCAATCAGCCCCAGCATTTT. This translates into CASSQELAGVNQPQHF.

The table lists this clone with a few counts. The chain links TRBV11-3 to TRBJ2-1; possibly TRBD2 for D (5 bases). The CDR3 runs to 14 residues. V was trimmed by 10 bases and J by 2 bases, leaving 15 bases between them. Germline V gene sequence: CDR1 SGHNT, CDR2 YENEEA. DNA of the CDR3: TGTGCCACCATGGGGAGTAAGGCCTACAATGAGCAGTTCTTC. As protein: CATMGSKAYNEQFF.